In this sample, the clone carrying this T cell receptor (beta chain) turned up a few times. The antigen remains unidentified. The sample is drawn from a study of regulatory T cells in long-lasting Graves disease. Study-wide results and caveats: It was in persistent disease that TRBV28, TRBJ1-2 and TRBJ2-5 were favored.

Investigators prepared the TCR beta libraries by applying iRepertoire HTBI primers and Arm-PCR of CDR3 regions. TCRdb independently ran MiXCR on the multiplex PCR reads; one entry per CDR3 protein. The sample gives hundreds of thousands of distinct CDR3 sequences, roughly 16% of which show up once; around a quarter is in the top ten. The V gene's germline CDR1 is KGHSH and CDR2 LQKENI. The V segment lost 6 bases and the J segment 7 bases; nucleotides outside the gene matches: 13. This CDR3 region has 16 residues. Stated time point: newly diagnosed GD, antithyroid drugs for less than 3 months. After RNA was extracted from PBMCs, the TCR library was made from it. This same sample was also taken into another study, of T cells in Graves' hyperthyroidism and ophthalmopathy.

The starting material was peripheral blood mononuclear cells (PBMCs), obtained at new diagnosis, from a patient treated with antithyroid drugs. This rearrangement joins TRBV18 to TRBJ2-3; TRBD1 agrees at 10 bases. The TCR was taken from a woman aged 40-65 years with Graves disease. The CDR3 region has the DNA TGTGCCAGCTCCCTACGGCCCGGACAGGGGGTTAATACGCAGTATTTT. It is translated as CASSLRPGQGVNTQYF.